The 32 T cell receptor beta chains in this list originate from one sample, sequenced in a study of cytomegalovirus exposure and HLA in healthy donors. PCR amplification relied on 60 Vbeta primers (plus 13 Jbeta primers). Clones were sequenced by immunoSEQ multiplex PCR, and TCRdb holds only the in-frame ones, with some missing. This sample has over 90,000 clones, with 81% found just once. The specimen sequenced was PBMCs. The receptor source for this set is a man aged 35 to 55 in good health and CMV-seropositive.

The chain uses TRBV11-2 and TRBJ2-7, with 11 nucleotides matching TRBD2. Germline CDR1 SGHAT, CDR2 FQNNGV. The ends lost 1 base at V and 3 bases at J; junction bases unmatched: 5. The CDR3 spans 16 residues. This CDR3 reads CASSLATLAGVYEQYF. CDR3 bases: TGTGCCAGCAGCTTAGCCACACTAGCGGGAGTCTACGAGCAGTACTTC. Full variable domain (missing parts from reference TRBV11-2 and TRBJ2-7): EAGVAQSPRYKIIEKRQSVAFWCNPISGHATLYWYQQILGQGPKLLIQFQNNGVVDDSQLPKDRFSAERLKGVDSTLKIQPAKLEDSAVYLCASSLATLAGVYEQYFGPGTRLTVT.

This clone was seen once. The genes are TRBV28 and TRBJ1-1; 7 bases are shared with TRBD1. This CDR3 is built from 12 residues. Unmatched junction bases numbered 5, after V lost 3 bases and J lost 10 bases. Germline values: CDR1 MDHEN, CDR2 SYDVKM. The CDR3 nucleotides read TGTGCCAGCAGTTTTTTGTCAGGGGGAGCTTTCTTT. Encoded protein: CASSFLSGGAFF. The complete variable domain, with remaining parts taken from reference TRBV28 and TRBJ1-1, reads DVKVTQSSRYLVKRTGEKVFLECVQDMDHENMFWYRQDPGLGLRLIYFSYDVKMKEKGDIPEGYSVSREKKERFSLILESASTNQTSMYLCASSFLSGGAFFGQGTRLTVV.

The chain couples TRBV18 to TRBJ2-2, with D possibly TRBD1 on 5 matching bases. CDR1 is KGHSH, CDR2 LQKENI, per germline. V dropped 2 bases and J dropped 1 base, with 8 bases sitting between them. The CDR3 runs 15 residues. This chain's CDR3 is CASSPGQGNTGELFF. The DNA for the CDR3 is TGTGCCAGCTCACCAGGGCAGGGGAACACCGGGGAGCTGTTTTTT.

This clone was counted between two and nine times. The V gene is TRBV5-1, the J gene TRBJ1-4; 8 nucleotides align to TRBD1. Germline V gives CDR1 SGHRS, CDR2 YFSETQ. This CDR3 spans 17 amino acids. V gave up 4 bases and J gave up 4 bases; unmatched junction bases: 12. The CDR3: CASSPGQGPVFNEKLFF. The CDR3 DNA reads TGCGCCAGCAGCCCCGGACAGGGACCCGTCTTTAATGAAAAACTGTTTTTT.

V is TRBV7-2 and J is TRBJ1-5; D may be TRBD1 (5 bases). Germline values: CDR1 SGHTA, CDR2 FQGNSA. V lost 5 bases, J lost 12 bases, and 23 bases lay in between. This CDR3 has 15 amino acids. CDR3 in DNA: TGTGCCAGCAGCGCGCGGGACGGCCTAATCATTGACCAGCATTTT. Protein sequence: CASSARDGLIIDQHF.

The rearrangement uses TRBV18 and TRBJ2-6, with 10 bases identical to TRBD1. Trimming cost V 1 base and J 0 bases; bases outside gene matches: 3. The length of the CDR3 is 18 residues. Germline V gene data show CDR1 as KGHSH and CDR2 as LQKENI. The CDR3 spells CASSPLRTGGSGANVLTF. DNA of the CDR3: TGTGCCAGCTCACCACTTAGGACAGGGGGCTCTGGGGCCAACGTCCTGACTTTC. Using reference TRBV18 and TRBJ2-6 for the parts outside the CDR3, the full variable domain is NAGVMQNPRHLVRRRGQEARLRCSPMKGHSHVYWYRQLPEEGLKFMVYLQKENIIDESGMPKERFSAEFPKEGPSILRIQQVVRGDSAAYFCASSPLRTGGSGANVLTFGAGSRLTVL.

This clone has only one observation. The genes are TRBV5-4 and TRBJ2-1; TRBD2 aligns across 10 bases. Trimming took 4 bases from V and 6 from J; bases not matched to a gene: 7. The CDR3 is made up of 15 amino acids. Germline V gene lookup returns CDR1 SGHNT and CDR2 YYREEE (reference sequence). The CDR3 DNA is TGTGCCAGCAGCCTCCTAGCGGGGGTTTCCAATGAGCAGTTCTTC. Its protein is CASSLLAGVSNEQFF.

This CDR3 reads CASSLRQDTEAFF. CDR3 DNA sequence: TGTGCCAGCAGCCTAAGACAGGACACTGAAGCTTTCTTT. The rearrangement uses TRBV6-1 and TRBJ1-1; a weak D match, TRBD1 (6 bases). Trimming pared 6 bases from V and 3 bases from J, leaving 11 bases between. The germline gives CDR1 MNHNS, CDR2 SASEGT. There are 13 residues in the CDR3.

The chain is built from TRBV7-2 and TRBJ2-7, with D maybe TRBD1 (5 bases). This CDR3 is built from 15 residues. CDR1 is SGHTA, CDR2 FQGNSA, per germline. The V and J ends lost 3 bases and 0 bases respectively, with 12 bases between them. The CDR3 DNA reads TGTGCCAGCAGCTTTTCAGGGCAGGACTCCTACGAGCAGTACTTC. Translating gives CASSFSGQDSYEQYF.

DNA for the CDR3: TGCAGCGTTGAAGATCGACGACTACTTCAAGAGACCCAGTACTTC. Translation gives CSVEDRRLLQETQYF. This chain joins TRBV29-1 and TRBJ2-5, with TRBD2 as a possible D gene (5 bases). Trimming left V 0 bases short and J 2 bases short, with 13 bases between. The CDR3 extends over 15 amino acids. CDR1 SQVTM and CDR2 ANQGSEA come from the germline V gene.

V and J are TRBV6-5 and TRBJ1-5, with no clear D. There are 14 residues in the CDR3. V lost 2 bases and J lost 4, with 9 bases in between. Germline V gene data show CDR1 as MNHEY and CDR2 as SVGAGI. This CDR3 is CASSYTDWNQPQHF. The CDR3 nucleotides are TGTGCCAGCAGTTACACGGACTGGAATCAGCCCCAGCATTTT.

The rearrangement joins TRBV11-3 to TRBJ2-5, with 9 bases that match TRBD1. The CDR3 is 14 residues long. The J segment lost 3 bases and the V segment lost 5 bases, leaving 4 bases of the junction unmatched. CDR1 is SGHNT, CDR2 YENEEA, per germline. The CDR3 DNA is TGTGCCAGCAGCCAGGACAGGGGAGAAGAGACCCAGTACTTC. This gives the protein CASSQDRGEETQYF.

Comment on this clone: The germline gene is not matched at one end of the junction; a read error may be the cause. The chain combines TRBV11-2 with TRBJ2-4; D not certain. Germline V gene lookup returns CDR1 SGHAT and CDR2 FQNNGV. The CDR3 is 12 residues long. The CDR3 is CASSLGKNSQYF. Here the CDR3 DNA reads TGTGCCAGCAGCTTAGGAAAAAACAGTCAGTACTTC.

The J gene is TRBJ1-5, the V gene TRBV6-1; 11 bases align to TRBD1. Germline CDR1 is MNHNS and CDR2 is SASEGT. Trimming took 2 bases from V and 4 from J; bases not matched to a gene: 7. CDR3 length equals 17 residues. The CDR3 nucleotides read TGTGCCAGCAGTGAACATCGGGGACAGGGGGGAAATCAGCCCCAGCATTTT. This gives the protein CASSEHRGQGGNQPQHF.

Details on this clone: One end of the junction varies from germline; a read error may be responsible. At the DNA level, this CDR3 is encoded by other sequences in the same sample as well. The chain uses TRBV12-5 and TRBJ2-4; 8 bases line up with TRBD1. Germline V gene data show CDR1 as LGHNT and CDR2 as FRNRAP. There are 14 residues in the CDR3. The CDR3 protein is CASLQGVPKNIQYF. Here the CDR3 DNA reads TGCGCTAGTCTACAGGGGGTACCCAAAAACATTCAGTACTTC. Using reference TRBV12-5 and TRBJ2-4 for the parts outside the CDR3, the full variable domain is DARVTQTPRHKVTEMGQEVTMRCQPILGHNTVFWYRQTMMQGLELLAYFRNRAPLDDSGMPKDRFSAEMPDATLATLKIQPSEPRDSAVYFCASLQGVPKNIQYFGAGTRLSVL.

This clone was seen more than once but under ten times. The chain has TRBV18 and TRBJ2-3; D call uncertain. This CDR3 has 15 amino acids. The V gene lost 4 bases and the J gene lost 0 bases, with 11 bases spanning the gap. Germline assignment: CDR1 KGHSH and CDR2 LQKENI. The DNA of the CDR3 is TGTGCCAGCTCACAATCAGTTACGAGCACAGATACGCAGTATTTT. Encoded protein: CASSQSVTSTDTQYF.

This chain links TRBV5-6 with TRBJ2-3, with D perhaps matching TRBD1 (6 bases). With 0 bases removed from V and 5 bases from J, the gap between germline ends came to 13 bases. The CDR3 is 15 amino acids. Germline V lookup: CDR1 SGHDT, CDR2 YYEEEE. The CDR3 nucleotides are TGTGCCAGCAGCTTGGCCAGGGGATTGGGAGATACGCAGTATTTT. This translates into CASSLARGLGDTQYF.

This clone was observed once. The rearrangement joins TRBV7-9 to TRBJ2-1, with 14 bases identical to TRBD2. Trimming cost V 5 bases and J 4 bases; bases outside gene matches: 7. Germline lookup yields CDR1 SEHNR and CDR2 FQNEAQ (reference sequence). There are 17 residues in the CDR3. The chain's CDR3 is CASSRRLAGGTYNEQFF. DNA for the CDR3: TGTGCCAGCAGCCGCCGACTAGCGGGGGGGACGTACAATGAGCAGTTCTTC. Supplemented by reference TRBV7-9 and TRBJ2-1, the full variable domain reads DTGVSQNPRHKITKRGQNVTFRCDPISEHNRLYWYRQTLGQGPEFLTYFQNEAQLEKSRLLSDRFSAERPKGSFSTLEIQRTEQGDSAMYLCASSRRLAGGTYNEQFFGPGTRLTVL.

CDR3 DNA: TGTGCCAGCAGCTTAGCAGGGGGTGGCACCGGGGAGCTGTTTTTT. Translation: CASSLAGGGTGELFF. This chain links TRBV7-2 with TRBJ2-2; TRBD1 is a possible D gene (6 bases). The V gene's germline CDR1 is SGHTA and CDR2 FQGNSA. The CDR3 is made up of 15 amino acids. Deletions cut 0 bases from V and 4 bases from J, with 9 bases between.

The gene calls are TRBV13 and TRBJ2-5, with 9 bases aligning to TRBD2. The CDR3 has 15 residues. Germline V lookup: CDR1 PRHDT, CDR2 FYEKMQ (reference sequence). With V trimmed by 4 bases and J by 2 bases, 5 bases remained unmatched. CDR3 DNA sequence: TGTGCCAGCAGCTCCTTGACTAGCGGACAAGAGACCCAGTACTTC. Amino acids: CASSSLTSGQETQYF.

The CDR3 DNA follows: TGTGCCAGCAGCTTAAGCAGGGGCACCGGGGAGCTGTTTTTT. Amino acid sequence: CASSLSRGTGELFF. The chain links TRBV7-8 to TRBJ2-2, with a tentative D call TRBD1 (6 bases). The CDR3 spans 14 residues. From germline, CDR1 is SGHVS and CDR2 FQNEAQ. Trimming cost V 2 bases and J 4 bases, with 8 bases left between them.

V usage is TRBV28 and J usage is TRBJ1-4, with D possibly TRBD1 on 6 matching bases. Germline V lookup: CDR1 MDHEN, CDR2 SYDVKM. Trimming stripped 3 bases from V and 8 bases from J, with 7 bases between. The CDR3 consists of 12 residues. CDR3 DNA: TGTGCCAGCAGTTTTAGGGGGGAAAAACTGTTTTTT. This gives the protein CASSFRGEKLFF.

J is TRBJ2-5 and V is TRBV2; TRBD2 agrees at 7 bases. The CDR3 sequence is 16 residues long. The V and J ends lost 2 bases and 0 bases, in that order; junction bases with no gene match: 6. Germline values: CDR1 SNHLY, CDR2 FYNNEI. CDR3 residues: CASSERLAGYQETQYF. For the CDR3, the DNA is TGTGCCAGCAGTGAAAGATTAGCGGGTTACCAAGAGACCCAGTACTTC.

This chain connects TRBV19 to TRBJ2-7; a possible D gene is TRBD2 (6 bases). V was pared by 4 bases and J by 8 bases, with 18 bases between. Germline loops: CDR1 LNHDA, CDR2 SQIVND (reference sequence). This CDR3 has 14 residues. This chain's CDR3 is CASSTGGLGGKQYF. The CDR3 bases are TGTGCCAGTAGTACTGGGGGACTGGGTGGGAAGCAGTACTTC.

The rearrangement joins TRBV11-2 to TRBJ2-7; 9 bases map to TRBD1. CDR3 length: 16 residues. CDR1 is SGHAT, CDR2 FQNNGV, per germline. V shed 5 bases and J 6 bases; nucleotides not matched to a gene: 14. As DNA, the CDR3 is TGTGCCAGCAGCCCACGCCGGGACAGGGTCTTAGGCGAGCAGTACTTC. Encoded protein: CASSPRRDRVLGEQYF.

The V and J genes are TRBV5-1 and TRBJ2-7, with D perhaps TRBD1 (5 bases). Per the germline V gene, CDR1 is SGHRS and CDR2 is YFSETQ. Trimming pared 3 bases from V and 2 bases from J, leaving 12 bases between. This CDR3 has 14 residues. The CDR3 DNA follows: TGCGCCAGCAGCTCAGGGTACGGAGCCTACGAGCAGTACTTC. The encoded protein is CASSSGYGAYEQYF.

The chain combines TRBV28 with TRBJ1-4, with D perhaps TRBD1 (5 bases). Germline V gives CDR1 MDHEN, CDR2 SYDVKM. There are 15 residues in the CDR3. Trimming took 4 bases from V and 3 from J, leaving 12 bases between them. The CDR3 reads CASSSTGSPNEKLFF. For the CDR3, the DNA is TGTGCCAGCAGTTCCACAGGCTCGCCTAATGAAAAACTGTTTTTT.

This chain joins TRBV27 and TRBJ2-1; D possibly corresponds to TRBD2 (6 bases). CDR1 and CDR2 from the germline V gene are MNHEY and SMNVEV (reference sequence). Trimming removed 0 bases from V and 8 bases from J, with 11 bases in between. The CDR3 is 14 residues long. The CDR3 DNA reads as TGTGCCAGCAGTTTATCAACTAGCTCGGATGAGCAGTTCTTC. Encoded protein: CASSLSTSSDEQFF.

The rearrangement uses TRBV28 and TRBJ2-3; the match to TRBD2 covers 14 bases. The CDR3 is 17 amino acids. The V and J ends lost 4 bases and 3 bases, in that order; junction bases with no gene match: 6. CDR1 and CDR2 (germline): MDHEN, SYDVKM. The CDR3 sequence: CASSSTWTSGRTDTQYF. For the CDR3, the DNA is TGTGCCAGCAGTTCCACCTGGACTAGCGGGAGGACAGATACGCAGTATTTT.

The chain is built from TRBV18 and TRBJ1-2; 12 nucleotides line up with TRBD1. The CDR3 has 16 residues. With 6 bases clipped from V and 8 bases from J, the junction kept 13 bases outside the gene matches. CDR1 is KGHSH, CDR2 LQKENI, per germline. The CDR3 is CASSPNSGQGALGYTF. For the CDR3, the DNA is TGTGCCAGCTCCCCCAACTCGGGACAGGGGGCACTAGGCTACACCTTC.

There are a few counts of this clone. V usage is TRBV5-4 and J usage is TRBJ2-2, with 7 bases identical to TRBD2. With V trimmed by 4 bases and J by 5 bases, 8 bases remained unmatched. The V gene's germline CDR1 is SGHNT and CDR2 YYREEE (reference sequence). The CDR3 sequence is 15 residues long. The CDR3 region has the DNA TGTGCCAGCAGCACCGCTAGCGGATTGACCGGGGAGCTGTTTTTT. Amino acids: CASSTASGLTGELFF.

The DNA for the CDR3 is TGTGCCAGCAGCAAGCGACTAGCGGGGAATGAGCAGTTCTTC. It codes for CASSKRLAGNEQFF. The V and J genes are TRBV21-1 and TRBJ2-1; whether TRBD2, the table's D call, matches the DNA was not checked. TRBV21-1 is assigned pseudogene status. The CDR3 is 14 amino acids.